The present T cell receptor (beta chain) was sequenced within a study of neurological immune-mediated disorders. This clonotype was counted many times. No antigen is known for it. The CDR3 is made up of 18 amino acids. The trim removed 3 bases at V and 0 bases at J, leaving 8 bases unmatched. Germline values: CDR1 ENHRY, CDR2 SYGVKD. Study results and limitations: Private repertoires in all groups were suggested, as expanded clones shared no CDR3 amino acid sequences across subjects.

The method for making cDNA was 5'RACE, and it used 10-nucleotide random UMIs. Over 180 million TCR-beta sequences from 15-18 subjects were obtained in each sequencing run. Each CDR3 protein is one row after TCRdb ran MiXCR on the 5' RACE reads. The data contain some 83,000 distinct CDR3 sequences, 2.5% to 3% of them singletons. The source is a woman under 40 with multiple sclerosis. The sample was PBMCs. This chain uses TRBV10-3 with TRBJ2-1; the match to TRBD2 covers 10 bases. The DNA for the CDR3 is TGTGCCATCAGTGAATGGGCGGCTAGCGGGAGCTCCTACAATGAGCAGTTCTTC. It specifies CAISEWAASGSSYNEQFF.